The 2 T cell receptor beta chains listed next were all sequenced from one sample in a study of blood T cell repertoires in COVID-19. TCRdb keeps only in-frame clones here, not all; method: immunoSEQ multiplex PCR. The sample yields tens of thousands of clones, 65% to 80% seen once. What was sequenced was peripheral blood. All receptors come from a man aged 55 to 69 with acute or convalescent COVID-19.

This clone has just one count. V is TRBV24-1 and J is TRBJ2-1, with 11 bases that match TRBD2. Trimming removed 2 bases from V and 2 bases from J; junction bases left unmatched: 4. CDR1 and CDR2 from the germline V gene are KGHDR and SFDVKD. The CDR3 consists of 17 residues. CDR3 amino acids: CATSDWATSGTYNEQFF. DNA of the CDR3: TGTGCCACCAGTGATTGGGCGACTAGCGGGACCTACAATGAGCAGTTCTTC.

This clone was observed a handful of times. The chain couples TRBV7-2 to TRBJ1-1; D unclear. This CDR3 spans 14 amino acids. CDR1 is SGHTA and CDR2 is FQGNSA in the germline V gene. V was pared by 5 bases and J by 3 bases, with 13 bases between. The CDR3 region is CASSPAGEYTEAFF. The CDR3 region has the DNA TGTGCCAGCAGCCCGGCGGGAGAGTACACTGAAGCTTTCTTT.